One sample yielded the 27 T cell receptor beta chains listed below, sequenced in a study of CDR3 diversity in severe acne. Via MiXCR, TCRdb re-called the PCR reads, giving one row per CDR3 protein. The table records 100,000 or so distinct CDR3 sequences, around 56% of them present only once. Input material: blood. The receptors come from a male donor with acne.

The chain uses TRBV29-1 and TRBJ1-4; D is unclear. In germline, CDR1 is SQVTM, CDR2 ANQGSEA. Trimming cost V 8 bases and J 7 bases, with 11 bases left between them. The CDR3 consists of 11 residues. The DNA of the CDR3 is TGCAGCTCGCTTGGAGGTGAAAAACTGTTTTTT. Residues: CSSLGGEKLFF.

This chain uses TRBV9 with TRBJ2-2; D is unresolved. The germline gives CDR1 SGDLS, CDR2 YYNGEE. The CDR3 runs to 17 residues. Trimming cost V 2 bases and J 0 bases, with 14 bases left between them. The CDR3 spells CASSVRTDGANTGELFF. CDR3 nucleotide sequence: TGTGCCAGCAGCGTCCGGACCGACGGCGCGAACACCGGGGAGCTGTTTTTT.

There are many counts of this clonotype. The V and J genes are TRBV20-1 and TRBJ2-1; D is possibly TRBD2 (5 bases). The CDR3 is 17 residues long. Germline assignment: CDR1 DFQATT and CDR2 SNEGSKA (reference sequence). Trimming stripped 0 bases from V and 4 bases from J, with 19 bases between. CDR3: CSARERGLVGRYNEQFF. The CDR3 bases are TGCAGTGCTAGAGAACGGGGTCTAGTTGGGCGATACAATGAGCAGTTCTTC.

The sample holds many counts of this clonotype. The V and J genes are TRBV6-1 and TRBJ2-7; 9 nucleotides match TRBD2. Germline V gives CDR1 MNHNS, CDR2 SASEGT. The ends lost 0 bases at V and 6 bases at J; junction bases unmatched: 6. The CDR3 length is 15 residues. The CDR3 region has the DNA TGTGCCAGCAGTGAAGCTGGTCTAGCGGGACCCGAGCAGTACGTC. It encodes CASSEAGLAGPEQYV.

In this sample, this clonotype turned up a few times. CDR3 amino acids: CASSVELAGDTQYF. The CDR3 nucleotides are TGTGCCAGCAGCGTGGAACTAGCGGGAGATACGCAGTATTTT. The J gene is TRBJ2-3, the V gene TRBV9; 9 nucleotides match TRBD2. Trimming removed 2 bases from V and 5 bases from J; junction bases left unmatched: 3. Germline V gene sequence: CDR1 SGDLS, CDR2 YYNGEE. The CDR3 extends over 14 amino acids.

The chain links TRBV20-1 to TRBJ1-6; 7 nucleotides align to TRBD1. Losses at the gene ends were 0 bases for V and 5 bases for J; bases not matched to a gene: 4. The CDR3 contains 15 residues. Germline CDR1 and CDR2: DFQATT and SNEGSKA (reference sequence). The CDR3 bases are TGCAGTGCTAGAGAGGTCGACAGGGATAATTCACCCCTCCACTTT. It encodes CSAREVDRDNSPLHF.

The chain has TRBV2 and TRBJ2-5; TRBD1 aligns across 9 bases. The CDR3 has 15 amino acids. Trimming took 7 bases from V and 2 from J; bases not matched to a gene: 8. Per the germline V gene, CDR1 is SNHLY and CDR2 is FYNNEI. CDR3 DNA: TGTGCCAGCATGCCCTGGACAGGGGAGCAAGAGACCCAGTACTTC. Translation gives CASMPWTGEQETQYF.

The chain combines TRBV7-9 with TRBJ1-2; D is unresolved. Trimming took 1 base from V and 4 from J, leaving 7 bases between them. The CDR3 is made up of 13 amino acids. The germline CDR1 and CDR2 sequences are SEHNR and FQNEAQ (reference sequence). For the CDR3, the DNA is TGTGCCAGCAGCTTAGTCAGCGGCTATGGCTACACCTTC. Translated, it gives CASSLVSGYGYTF.

This chain uses TRBV7-9 with TRBJ2-6, with TRBD1 identical over 7 bases. The CDR3 is 14 residues long. Trimming removed 5 bases from V and 11 bases from J; junction bases left unmatched: 9. Germline CDR1 reads SEHNR; CDR2 reads FQNEAQ (reference sequence). The CDR3 here is CASSAILTGDVLTF. In nucleotides, the CDR3 is TGTGCCAGCAGCGCCATCCTTACAGGGGACGTCCTGACTTTC.

Turning to this clonotype: Germline is not matched at one junction end, which may reflect a read error. J is TRBJ1-6 and V is TRBV5-5, with D perhaps TRBD1 (6 bases). From germline, CDR1 is SGHKS and CDR2 YYEKEE (reference sequence). This CDR3 comprises 14 residues. CDR3 in amino acids: CASSTDSGNPPFHF. In nucleotides, the CDR3 is TGTGCCAGCAGCACGGACAGTGGGAATCCACCCTTCCACTTT.

The genes are TRBV5-1 and TRBJ1-1; no clear D. The CDR3 contains 15 residues. V lost 2 bases and J lost 1, with 12 bases in between. CDR1 SGHRS and CDR2 YFSETQ come from the germline V gene. As DNA, the CDR3 is TGCGCCAGCAGCTTCTCAGGCCTGGGGAACACTGAAGCTTTCTTT. Its protein is CASSFSGLGNTEAFF.

This clonotype came up many times. The chain combines TRBV15 with TRBJ2-3; 8 nucleotides match TRBD2. The CDR3 runs 17 residues. Germline lookup yields CDR1 LNHNV and CDR2 YYDKDF (reference sequence). V dropped 1 base and J dropped 4; count of bases not matched to a gene: 10. CDR3 coding DNA: TGTGCCACCAGCAGAGCCCCTTTTGCGGGAGGTTCAGATACGCAGTATTTT. As protein: CATSRAPFAGGSDTQYF.

This clonotype was recorded many times. The chain is built from TRBV5-1 and TRBJ1-1, with D unclear. The CDR3 consists of 12 residues. CDR1 is SGHRS, CDR2 YFSETQ, per germline. Trimming cost V 5 bases and J 8 bases, with 13 bases left between them. The CDR3 loop reads CASSLDQIEAFF. CDR3 nucleotides: TGCGCCAGCAGTTTAGACCAGATAGAAGCTTTCTTT.

This clonotype was seen repeatedly, ten times or more. The rearrangement joins TRBV6-5 to TRBJ1-1; no firm D call. CDR1 is MNHEY and CDR2 is SVGAGI in the germline V gene. The V gene lost 7 bases and the J gene lost 1 base, with 16 bases spanning the gap. The CDR3 runs 15 residues. CDR3 protein: CASKPALGRNTEAFF. CDR3 in DNA: TGTGCCAGCAAACCGGCCCTGGGGAGGAACACTGAAGCTTTCTTT.

The gene calls are TRBV10-3 and TRBJ1-5; tentative D call: TRBD1 (6 bases). Between the trimmed V and J ends, which lost 10 bases and 3 bases, there was a span of 16 bases. This CDR3 contains 14 residues. Looked up from germline, CDR1 is ENHRY and CDR2 is SYGVKD. The CDR3 region has the DNA TGTGCCAGCAGCAACCGGGACAACAATCAGCCCCAGCATTTT. Protein product: CASSNRDNNQPQHF.

This clonotype has a count of ten or more. V gene TRBV29-1 combines with J gene TRBJ2-2; 9 positions agree with TRBD1. This CDR3 region has 14 residues. Germline V gives CDR1 SQVTM, CDR2 ANQGSEA. V gave up 7 bases and J gave up 6 bases; unmatched junction bases: 9. This chain's CDR3 is CSDRGRGGSGELFF. CDR3 in DNA: TGCAGCGACAGGGGGCGGGGAGGGTCCGGGGAGCTGTTTTTT.

This clonotype has only a few counts. The gene calls are TRBV20-1 and TRBJ2-1; no firm D call. CDR3 size: 13 residues. Germline V lookup: CDR1 DFQATT, CDR2 SNEGSKA (reference sequence). The CDR3 sequence: CSAVGGTYNEQFF. The CDR3 nucleotides are TGCAGCGCGGTGGGTGGGACCTACAATGAGCAGTTCTTC.

V gene TRBV5-6 combines with J gene TRBJ2-5; D might be TRBD1 or TRBD2, each matching 5 bases. The CDR3 is 13 amino acids. Germline loops: CDR1 SGHDT, CDR2 YYEEEE. V was clipped by 2 bases and J by 5 bases, with 10 bases between them. In DNA form, the CDR3 reads TGTGCCAGCAGCTTTGGGGGTAGGGAGACCCAGTACTTC. Translating it yields CASSFGGRETQYF.

The J gene is TRBJ2-3, the V gene TRBV7-2; no clear D. Deletions cut 4 bases from V and 6 bases from J, with 8 bases between. CDR1 and CDR2 from the germline V gene are SGHTA and FQGNSA. The CDR3 has 12 amino acids. CDR3 sequence (DNA): TGTGCCAGCAGCTATCTCGGGGATACGCAGTATTTT. This encodes CASSYLGDTQYF.

This clonotype was found many times. The V call is TRBV15, the J call TRBJ1-4, with D maybe TRBD1 (6 bases). V was cut by 3 bases and J by 8 bases, with 19 bases left in between. Germline V CDR1 and CDR2: LNHNV, YYDKDF (reference sequence). The CDR3 length is 16 residues. The CDR3 coding sequence is TGTGCCACCAGCAGTCCCAACGGGGGGCAGGGGGAAAAACTGTTTTTT. Translated: CATSSPNGGQGEKLFF.

This clonotype has a count of ten or more. V usage is TRBV7-8 and J usage is TRBJ2-7; 9 nucleotides line up with TRBD1. CDR1 is SGHVS, CDR2 FQNEAQ, per germline. The CDR3 consists of 13 residues. J was trimmed by 8 bases and V by 8 bases; bases with no gene match: 10. In DNA form, the CDR3 reads TGTGCCAGCTTGTCGGGACAGGGAATTCAGCAGTACTTC. Translating gives CASLSGQGIQQYF.

This clonotype was seen at least ten times. J is TRBJ2-2 and V is TRBV29-1, with D possibly matching TRBD2 (5 bases). Per the germline V gene, CDR1 is SQVTM and CDR2 is ANQGSEA. The ends were cut back, 4 bases at V and 0 bases at J, with 12 bases in the middle. The CDR3 has 15 residues. The DNA of the CDR3 is TGCAGCGTTGTGGTGACGCGGGCGAACACCGGGGAGCTGTTTTTT. Its protein product is CSVVVTRANTGELFF.

The V and J genes are TRBV28 and TRBJ1-5; TRBD1 matches at 7 bases. The CDR3 contains 12 residues. Germline V gene lookup returns CDR1 MDHEN and CDR2 SYDVKM. The V gene end was trimmed by 8 bases and the J gene end by 7 bases; junction bases not matched to a gene: 5. CDR3 amino acids: CASGQVRQPQHF. CDR3 DNA sequence: TGTGCCAGCGGACAGGTACGCCAGCCCCAGCATTTT. Drawing the rest from reference TRBV28 and TRBJ1-5, the complete variable domain is DVKVTQSSRYLVKRTGEKVFLECVQDMDHENMFWYRQDPGLGLRLIYFSYDVKMKEKGDIPEGYSVSREKKERFSLILESASTNQTSMYLCASGQVRQPQHFGDGTRLSIL.

This clonotype came up many times. This may be a read error: a much more frequent sequence differs by one nucleotide. The gene calls are TRBV3-1 and TRBJ2-2; D is perhaps TRBD2 (5 bases). The CDR3 length is 14 residues. V was shortened by 4 bases and J by 7 bases, with 13 bases between the two germline ends. Germline V CDR1 and CDR2: LGHDT, YNNKEL (reference sequence). In DNA form, the CDR3 reads TGTGCCAGCAGCCTCCGGGATCACATCGGGGAGCTGTTTTTT. Translation gives CASSLRDHIGELFF.

Concerning this clonotype: Without the conserved terminal phenylalanine or tryptophan, this CDR3 likely stems from a read error. No DNA is shown, since the ends of the CDR3 on it are uncertain; the CDR3 is the one TCRdb lists. The chain links TRBV12-3 or TRBV12-4 to TRBJ2-7. The CDR3 totals 8 residues, both ends included. The CDR3 sequence: CASTCLRG.

The chain joins TRBV9 to TRBJ1-2; D perhaps matches TRBD1 (5 bases). Trimming removed 4 bases at V and 2 bases at J, with 15 bases between. The germline V gene encodes CDR1 SGDLS and CDR2 YYNGEE. The CDR3 spans 15 residues. In nucleotides, the CDR3 is TGTGCCAGCAGCCAAGTCGACAGTTCGAACTATGGCTACACCTTC. The encoded protein is CASSQVDSSNYGYTF.

The chain couples TRBV7-8 to TRBJ2-7; TRBD2 agrees at 8 bases. The V gene's germline CDR1 is SGHVS and CDR2 FQNEAQ. V was pared by 4 bases and J by 1 base, with 12 bases of the junction left unmatched. The CDR3 contains 17 residues. CDR3 protein: CASSSPRLTGGSYEQYF. CDR3 bases: TGTGCCAGCAGCTCCCCGCGGCTCACGGGAGGGTCCTACGAGCAGTACTTC.